A single sample gave rise to the 20 T cell receptor beta chains below, sequenced in a study of human thymus T cells (dated by TCRdb to 2020 to 2021). Thymus tissue was collected as surgical resects that were removed during corrective cardiac surgery. Library method: the immunoSEQ multiplex PCR assay. Entries here come from immuneACCESS through TCRdb and include only in-frame sequences with V and J called. Some clones fail to appear in such tables; in the studies checked, an unresolved V gene covers under half of the shortfall, and the cause of the remainder is unknown. The sample table contains tens of thousands of clones; only one count was recorded for 90% to 95% of them. The ten largest clonotypes hold 0.034% of the sample. The specimen sequenced was thymus tissue. The receptors originated from a girl under two years old with a congenital heart defect but otherwise immunologically healthy.

This chain uses TRBV10-3 with TRBJ2-1; 14 nucleotides align to TRBD2. This CDR3 is built from 15 residues. J lost 6 bases, V lost 7 bases, and 5 bases had no gene match. CDR1 is ENHRY, CDR2 SYGVKD, per germline. The CDR3 DNA reads as TGTGCCATCACGGCGGGACTAGCGGGAGCCAATGAGCAGTTCTTC. Protein: CAITAGLAGANEQFF.

This rearrangement joins TRBV5-5 to TRBJ1-2; D gene unclear. Germline values: CDR1 SGHKS, CDR2 YYEKEE (reference sequence). This CDR3 has 13 amino acids. The V gene lost 2 bases and the J gene lost 2 bases, with 7 bases spanning the gap. The CDR3 loop reads CASSFVANYGYTF. As DNA, the CDR3 is TGTGCCAGCAGCTTTGTCGCGAACTATGGCTACACCTTC.

The genes are TRBV6-5 and TRBJ1-3; no clear D. V was cut by 2 bases and J by 0 bases, with 5 bases left in between. The length of the CDR3 is 14 residues. CDR1 is MNHEY, CDR2 SVGAGI, per germline. The CDR3 DNA reads TGTGCCAGCAGTTACCGGGACTCTGGAAACACCATATATTTT. Its translation: CASSYRDSGNTIYF.

This chain connects TRBV27 to TRBJ2-7; D is perhaps TRBD2 (5 bases). Between the trimmed V and J ends, which lost 5 bases and 1 base, there was a span of 24 bases. The germline V gene encodes CDR1 MNHEY and CDR2 SMNVEV (reference sequence). The CDR3 sequence is 18 residues long. The CDR3 coding sequence is TGTGCCAGCAGTGTCCTTGGCCCCGGAGGTGGGAGTTCCTACGAGCAGTACTTC. Translating gives CASSVLGPGGGSSYEQYF.

The rearrangement uses TRBV5-5 and TRBJ1-2; 8 bases fit TRBD1. There are 18 residues in the CDR3. The germline V gene has CDR1 SGHKS and CDR2 YYEKEE (reference sequence). V lost 2 bases and J lost 1; bases outside the gene matches: 13. DNA of the CDR3: TGTGCCAGCAGCTTACCAGGACAGGGAGGAGGACTTAACTATGGCTACACCTTC. Its translation is CASSLPGQGGGLNYGYTF.

J is TRBJ1-6 and V is TRBV30; tentatively, D is TRBD1 (5 bases). Germline CDR1 GTSNPN, CDR2 SVGIG (reference sequence). This CDR3 region has 13 residues. Deletions cut 5 bases from V and 7 bases from J, with 12 bases between. The chain's CDR3 is CAWAGSMNSPLHF. The CDR3, as DNA: TGTGCCTGGGCAGGGTCCATGAATTCACCCCTCCACTTT.

This chain joins TRBV6-5 and TRBJ1-2; D perhaps matches TRBD1 (5 bases). The germline V and J ends were trimmed by 4 bases and 2 bases, with 14 bases remaining between them. This CDR3 has 15 amino acids. CDR1 and CDR2 (germline): MNHEY, SVGAGI. Written as DNA, the CDR3 is TGTGCCAGCAGTTTTTCCTCAGGGATAAACTATGGCTACACCTTC. Translating gives CASSFSSGINYGYTF.

The chain has TRBV11-1 and TRBJ2-1; D is uncertain. CDR3 size: 13 residues. Trimming removed 8 bases from V and 3 bases from J, with 11 bases in between. CDR1 is SGHAT, CDR2 FQDESV, per germline (reference sequence). The CDR3 region is CASGREIYNEQFF. CDR3 nucleotide sequence: TGTGCCAGCGGTAGGGAAATCTACAATGAGCAGTTCTTC.

This clone was detected once. This chain's CDR3 is CASSLCGDRGSSLNTEAFF. The CDR3 nucleotides are TGTGCCAGCAGTTTATGCGGGGACAGGGGGTCATCGTTGAACACTGAAGCTTTCTTT. J is TRBJ1-1 and V is TRBV28; 11 bases are a match to TRBD1. CDR3 length equals 19 residues. Germline values: CDR1 MDHEN, CDR2 SYDVKM. J gave up 0 bases and V 0 bases, and 9 bases lay outside the gene matches.

V usage is TRBV7-9 and J usage is TRBJ2-3; 7 bases match TRBD2. The CDR3 totals 16 residues. Losses at the gene ends were 7 bases for V and 5 bases for J; bases not matched to a gene: 15. CDR1 is SEHNR and CDR2 is FQNEAQ in the germline V gene (reference sequence). CDR3 DNA sequence: TGTGCCAGCATCACTCGCCCAGCGGGATGGGTAGATACGCAGTATTTT. Protein sequence: CASITRPAGWVDTQYF.

A single count supports this clone. The chain links TRBV28 to TRBJ2-5; 7 positions agree with TRBD2. The CDR3 sequence is 15 residues long. Germline trimming cut 2 bases from V and 5 bases from J; bases unmatched to any gene: 8. CDR1 MDHEN and CDR2 SYDVKM come from the germline V gene. The CDR3 region has the DNA TGTGCCAGCAGTTTAAGGCGGGAGAGGAGTGAGACCCAGTACTTC. As protein: CASSLRRERSETQYF.

Details on this clone: It is unclear where the CDR3 begins or ends on the DNA, so no DNA is shown, and the CDR3 is as TCRdb lists it. The J gene is TRBJ2-1, the V gene TRBV7-9; whether TRBD2, the table's D call, matches the DNA was not checked. Counting both end residues, the CDR3 totals 18 amino acids. From germline, CDR1 is SEHNR and CDR2 FQNEAQ (reference sequence). CDR3: CASSLERQDVAGGNSMFF.

This clone was observed a single time. The chain links TRBV2 to TRBJ1-1; D is undetermined. CDR3 length: 18 amino acids. V shed 4 bases and J shed 3 bases, with 24 bases lying between them. From germline, CDR1 is SNHLY and CDR2 FYNNEI. The CDR3: CASSVKFTLCREDTEAFF. The CDR3, as DNA: TGTGCCAGCAGTGTGAAATTTACCCTCTGCCGAGAAGACACTGAAGCTTTCTTT. The variable domain in full, with the rest retrieved from reference TRBV2 and TRBJ1-1, is EPEVTQTPSHQVTQMGQEVILRCVPISNHLYFYWYRQILGQKVEFLVSFYNNEISEKSEIFDDQFSVERPDGSNFTLKIRSTKLEDSAMYFCASSVKFTLCREDTEAFFGQGTRLTVV.

Comment on this clone: Germline is not matched at one junction end, which may reflect a read error. The same CDR3 is also encoded by other DNA sequences in this sample. The chain employs TRBV27 and TRBJ1-5, with 9 bases that match TRBD1. The CDR3 totals 19 residues. Germline V gene data show CDR1 as MNHEY and CDR2 as SMNVEV (reference sequence). Here the CDR3 DNA reads TGTGCAAGCAGTCCGACCTTGGACAGGGGTCCGAATAGCAATCAGCCCCAGCATTTT. It encodes CASSPTLDRGPNSNQPQHF.

This clone occurred once. The chain uses TRBV27 and TRBJ1-6, with D hard to call. This CDR3 contains 17 residues. The V end was cut by 2 bases, the J end by 0 bases, with 11 bases between. CDR1 is MNHEY and CDR2 is SMNVEV in the germline V gene (reference sequence). In DNA, the CDR3 is TGTGCCAGCAGTTTACGGGCGGCGGGCTCCTATAATTCACCCCTCCACTTT. It encodes CASSLRAAGSYNSPLHF.

This clone was picked up one time. The rearrangement joins TRBV9 to TRBJ2-2; D is ambiguous. V gave up 4 bases and J gave up 3 bases, with 4 bases separating them. Germline loops: CDR1 SGDLS, CDR2 YYNGEE. CDR3 length equals 12 residues. The CDR3 nucleotides are TGTGCCAGCAGCCAGGACACCGGGGAGCTGTTTTTT. Amino acids: CASSQDTGELFF.

This chain joins TRBV9 and TRBJ2-1; tentatively, D is TRBD1 (6 bases). Trimming shortened V by 0 bases and J by 6 bases, and 19 bases separated the two germline ends. In germline, CDR1 is SGDLS, CDR2 YYNGEE. The CDR3 is made up of 17 amino acids. CDR3 residues: CASSVEDSLLRANEQFF. CDR3 DNA sequence: TGTGCCAGCAGCGTAGAGGACAGTTTGCTTAGGGCCAATGAGCAGTTCTTC.

The rearrangement links TRBV4-2 to TRBJ1-1; TRBD1 aligns across 8 bases. Trimming at V came to 0 bases and at J to 7 bases, leaving 19 bases not matched to a gene. In germline, CDR1 is LGHNA, CDR2 YNFKEQ. The CDR3 sequence is 19 residues long. CDR3 sequence: CASSQDRTSGGQGDFEAFF. The CDR3 DNA reads TGTGCCAGCAGCCAAGATAGGACTTCCGGAGGACAGGGCGATTTTGAAGCTTTCTTT.

The chain uses TRBV18 and TRBJ2-1, with a weak D call TRBD1 (6 bases). Germline loops: CDR1 KGHSH, CDR2 LQKENI. This CDR3 comprises 15 residues. Trimming cost V 6 bases and J 9 bases, with 21 bases left between them. DNA of the CDR3: TGTGCCAGCTCGCCAGGACAGCTTTCAACGGGTGAGCAGTTCTTC. Translating it yields CASSPGQLSTGEQFF. The full variable domain, in which reference TRBV18 and TRBJ2-1 provide the parts outside the CDR3, is NAGVMQNPRHLVRRRGQEARLRCSPMKGHSHVYWYRQLPEEGLKFMVYLQKENIIDESGMPKERFSAEFPKEGPSILRIQQVVRGDSAAYFCASSPGQLSTGEQFFGPGTRLTVL.

The chain recombines TRBV7-9 with TRBJ2-7, with TRBD1 matching 7 bases. V dropped 7 bases and J dropped 1; count of bases not matched to a gene: 10. The CDR3 loop spans 15 amino acids. The germline V gene encodes CDR1 SEHNR and CDR2 FQNEAQ (reference sequence). CDR3 in DNA: TGTGCCAGCAATCGCGACCGGGACAGATCCTACGAGCAGTACTTC. Translation gives CASNRDRDRSYEQYF.